The next 22 T cell receptor beta chains were all read from a single sample in a study of blood T cell repertoires in COVID-19. Data came from immunoSEQ multiplex PCR; TCRdb stores just in-frame clones and leaves some out. The sample contains around 200,000 clones, 85% of which appear only once. Source material: PBMCs or T cells enriched from blood (not recorded which). The origin of the receptors is a man between 35 and 55 years old who had recovered from COVID-19.

V and J are TRBV28 and TRBJ1-1; the D gene is possibly TRBD1 (5 bases). The length of the CDR3 is 14 residues. Germline V lookup: CDR1 MDHEN, CDR2 SYDVKM. Trimming removed 2 bases from V and 4 bases from J, with 11 bases in between. CDR3 DNA sequence: TGTGCCAGCAGTTTAGGGGGGGGAATCACTGAAGCTTTCTTT. This encodes CASSLGGGITEAFF. Filled out from reference TRBV28 and TRBJ1-1, the complete variable domain reads DVKVTQSSRYLVKRTGEKVFLECVQDMDHENMFWYRQDPGLGLRLIYFSYDVKMKEKGDIPEGYSVSREKKERFSLILESASTNQTSMYLCASSLGGGITEAFFGQGTRLTVV.

The chain couples TRBV24-1 to TRBJ2-1; 12 nucleotides match TRBD2. The length of the CDR3 is 17 residues. Germline assignment: CDR1 KGHDR and CDR2 SFDVKD. Unmatched junction bases numbered 7, after V lost 4 bases and J lost 4 bases. CDR3 protein: CATSDSSSGRAYNEQFF. As DNA, the CDR3 is TGTGCCACCAGTGACTCTTCTAGCGGGAGGGCTTACAATGAGCAGTTCTTC.

J is TRBJ1-3 and V is TRBV5-4, with D perhaps TRBD1 (6 bases). The CDR3 runs to 15 residues. Germline-derived CDR1 and CDR2 are SGHNT and YYREEE (reference sequence). Deletions cut 0 bases from V and 0 bases from J, with 7 bases between. CDR3 sequence (DNA): TGTGCCAGCAGCTTGGAGGGGGTCTCTGGAAACACCATATATTTT. Its protein product is CASSLEGVSGNTIYF.

The rearrangement links TRBV28 to TRBJ1-2; D is unresolved. The V gene lost 3 bases and the J gene lost 0 bases, with 8 bases spanning the gap. The CDR3 is made up of 14 amino acids. The germline V gene encodes CDR1 MDHEN and CDR2 SYDVKM. The CDR3 DNA sequence: TGTGCCAGCAGTTTTATGGGCTCTAACTATGGCTACACCTTC. Translation: CASSFMGSNYGYTF.

The chain uses TRBV30 and TRBJ2-5; tentative D call: TRBD2 (5 bases). Germline CDR1 GTSNPN, CDR2 SVGIG (reference sequence). The CDR3 is 12 amino acids. The V end lost 3 bases, the J end lost 9 bases, and 14 bases lay between the germline ends. The CDR3 DNA reads TGTGCCTGGAGAGGACTGGCCGGGGCCCAGTACTTC. Protein sequence: CAWRGLAGAQYF.

Written as DNA, the CDR3 is TGTGCCAGCAGTAGGCGGGACAGGGGTGATTCACCCCTCCACTTT. Translating it yields CASSRRDRGDSPLHF. The V gene is TRBV25-1, the J gene TRBJ1-6; 10 nucleotides align to TRBD1. Germline V lookup: CDR1 MGHDK, CDR2 SYGVNS. V shed 5 bases and J 8 bases; nucleotides not matched to a gene: 6. The CDR3 runs 15 residues. Drawing the rest from reference TRBV25-1 and TRBJ1-6, the complete variable domain is EADIYQTPRYLVIGTGKKITLECSQTMGHDKMYWYQQDPGMELHLIHYSYGVNSTEKGDLSSESTVSRIRTEHFPLTLESARPSHTSQYLCASSRRDRGDSPLHFGNGTRLTVT.

The rearrangement uses TRBV24-1 and TRBJ2-7; D gene uncertain. CDR3 length equals 10 residues. V was pared by 8 bases and J by 5 bases, with 6 bases between. CDR1 KGHDR and CDR2 SFDVKD come from the germline V gene. The CDR3 loop reads CATIGNEQYF. In DNA form, the CDR3 reads TGTGCCACCATCGGTAACGAGCAGTACTTC.

CDR3 coding DNA: TGTGCCAGCAGCCAGAAACAGGGATACCCTGTTAACTATGGCTACACCTTC. Protein: CASSQKQGYPVNYGYTF. The chain employs TRBV7-9 and TRBJ1-2, with D possibly TRBD1 on 6 matching bases. Germline CDR1 is SEHNR and CDR2 is FQNEAQ (reference sequence). The V end was cut by 5 bases, the J end by 1 base, with 20 bases between. CDR3 length equals 17 residues.

This clone showed up just a few times. The V call is TRBV7-6, the J call TRBJ1-1; 10 bases fit TRBD1. From germline, CDR1 is SGHVS and CDR2 FNYEAQ. The CDR3 totals 14 residues. The V segment lost 5 bases and the J segment 4 bases; nucleotides outside the gene matches: 4. The CDR3 DNA reads TGTGCCAGCAGCCCGGGGACAGGGGTCACTGAAGCTTTCTTT. Translation: CASSPGTGVTEAFF.

This clone appeared once. The chain joins TRBV18 to TRBJ2-3; 12 positions agree with TRBD2. CDR1 and CDR2 from the germline V gene are KGHSH and LQKENI. The CDR3 consists of 19 residues. Trimming took 2 bases from V and 6 from J; bases not matched to a gene: 15. CDR3 in amino acids: CASSPGTSGPEQSRDTQYF. CDR3 nucleotides: TGTGCCAGCTCACCAGGGACTAGCGGGCCCGAGCAAAGTCGTGATACGCAGTATTTT.

The J gene is TRBJ2-7, the V gene TRBV29-1, with TRBD1 as a possible D gene (7 bases). Germline V gene lookup returns CDR1 SQVTM and CDR2 ANQGSEA. The V end lost 6 bases, the J end lost 0 bases, and 15 bases lay between the germline ends. CDR3 length equals 14 residues. CDR3 sequence reads: CSVVAGTASYEQYF. CDR3 nucleotides: TGCAGCGTCGTTGCGGGGACAGCCTCCTACGAGCAGTACTTC.

This rearrangement joins TRBV7-2 to TRBJ1-3; D gene ambiguous. The V gene lost 5 bases and the J gene lost 0 bases, with 11 bases spanning the gap. CDR3 length: 15 amino acids. CDR1 is SGHTA and CDR2 is FQGNSA in the germline V gene. CDR3 coding DNA: TGTGCCAGCAGCGAGGAAGCTTTCTCTGGAAACACCATATATTTT. Translation: CASSEEAFSGNTIYF.

The chain combines TRBV7-8 with TRBJ2-7; a weak D match, TRBD1 (6 bases). Germline V CDR1 and CDR2: SGHVS, FQNEAQ. The CDR3 loop spans 16 amino acids. V gave up 4 bases and J gave up 4 bases, with 20 bases separating them. CDR3 loop: CASSSMGAAAIYEQYF. CDR3 sequence (DNA): TGTGCCAGCAGCTCGATGGGGGCAGCGGCTATATACGAGCAGTACTTC.

The V and J genes are TRBV4-1 and TRBJ2-1; the match to TRBD2 covers 7 bases. V trimming: 1 base; J trimming: 1 base; junction bases outside the gene matches: 19. Germline CDR1 is MGHRA and CDR2 is YSYEKL. CDR3 size: 21 residues. The CDR3, as DNA: TGCGCCAGCAGCCAAGGAGTGTTGGGCAGCGGGAAGAGGATGTCCTACAATGAGCAGTTCTTC. Translation: CASSQGVLGSGKRMSYNEQFF.

The CDR3 loop is CASRFSGSDEQFF. Written as DNA, the CDR3 is TGTGCCAGCAGATTTAGCGGGAGCGATGAGCAGTTCTTC. The V call is TRBV6-5, the J call TRBJ2-1; 9 bases are shared with TRBD2. The germline gives CDR1 MNHEY, CDR2 SVGAGI. V trimming: 6 bases; J trimming: 8 bases; junction bases outside the gene matches: 5. The CDR3 sequence is 13 residues long.

The rearrangement joins TRBV10-3 to TRBJ2-3; 9 bases map to TRBD1. Unmatched junction bases numbered 0, after V lost 4 bases and J lost 4 bases. Germline V gives CDR1 ENHRY, CDR2 SYGVKD. CDR3 length equals 13 residues. The chain's CDR3 is CAISGQGADTQYF. In nucleotides, the CDR3 is TGTGCCATCAGTGGACAGGGGGCAGATACGCAGTATTTT.

This clone has a single count. The chain combines TRBV27 with TRBJ1-6; no clear D gene. Looked up from germline, CDR1 is MNHEY and CDR2 is SMNVEV (reference sequence). With 6 bases removed from V and 0 bases from J, the gap between germline ends came to 6 bases. This CDR3 region has 14 residues. In DNA, the CDR3 is TGTGCCAGCAGCCGTTCCTCCTATAATTCACCCCTCCACTTT. Translation gives CASSRSSYNSPLHF.

The chain links TRBV18 to TRBJ1-5; the D gene is possibly TRBD1 (5 bases). This CDR3 is built from 17 residues. Germline CDR1 KGHSH, CDR2 LQKENI. The V and J ends lost 4 bases and 3 bases respectively, with 19 bases between them. The CDR3 nucleotides read TGTGCCAGCTCACTATTAGGGGCACAGGACCACAATCAGCCCCAGCATTTT. This gives the protein CASSLLGAQDHNQPQHF.

The V gene is TRBV6-5, the J gene TRBJ2-5; 10 nucleotides align to TRBD1. The CDR3 loop spans 16 amino acids. Germline V lookup: CDR1 MNHEY, CDR2 SVGAGI. The V and J ends lost 1 base and 5 bases, in that order; junction bases with no gene match: 7. This chain's CDR3 is CASSYFGDRGNETQYF. For the CDR3, the DNA is TGTGCCAGCAGTTACTTTGGGGACAGGGGTAACGAGACCCAGTACTTC.

Here the CDR3 DNA reads TGTGCCAGCAGCCGGACAGGGACCTACAATGAGCAGTTCTTC. Translating it yields CASSRTGTYNEQFF. The chain joins TRBV7-6 to TRBJ2-1, with 8 positions matching TRBD1. CDR1 and CDR2 (germline): SGHVS, FNYEAQ. V shed 5 bases, J shed 2 bases, and the junction held 2 bases outside the gene matches. The CDR3 is 14 amino acids.

This chain links TRBV7-2 with TRBJ2-1; tentatively, D is TRBD1 (5 bases). V lost 1 base to trimming and J lost 6 bases, with 10 bases between them. Germline lookup yields CDR1 SGHTA and CDR2 FQGNSA. The CDR3 sequence is 14 residues long. CDR3 loop: CASSLEGRPNEQFF. The CDR3 DNA reads TGTGCCAGCAGCTTAGAGGGGCGCCCCAATGAGCAGTTCTTC.

This sequence joins TRBV2 and TRBJ2-1, with TRBD2 identical over 12 bases. Germline trimming cut 7 bases from V and 7 bases from J; bases unmatched to any gene: 8. Germline lookup yields CDR1 SNHLY and CDR2 FYNNEI. This CDR3 spans 15 amino acids. CDR3 amino acids: CASTQTSGRGNEQFF. DNA of the CDR3: TGTGCCAGCACCCAGACTAGCGGGAGAGGTAATGAGCAGTTCTTC.